A single T cell receptor (beta chain) is shown here with its context. The antigen remains unidentified. Each diagnosis was grounded in clinical symptoms, serum thyroxine and TRAb, thyroid ultrasound, and orbital computed tomography. An approximately 10 ml volume of fresh peripheral blood provided the PBMCs. The record originates from a study of T cells in Graves' hyperthyroidism and ophthalmopathy. Study-level findings and limits: Blood also contained most expanded thyroid clonotypes above 0.001. Using 13 V-J features, a model discriminated ophthalmopathy from stable hyperthyroidism.

TCR beta CDR3 regions were amplified from RNA transcripts. HTBI primers drove first-round RT-PCR of the TCR CDR3. TCRdb reprocessed the multiplex PCR reads with MiXCR, giving one entry per CDR3 protein. The table includes about 600,000 distinct CDR3 sequences, over 12% detected once. The length of the CDR3 is 17 residues. Trimming took 0 bases from V and 3 from J; bases not matched to a gene: 9. The sequence was obtained from a woman between 18 and 29 years old with Graves' ophthalmopathy. The V call is TRBV12-3 or TRBV12-4, the J call TRBJ2-5; 8 bases line up with TRBD1. Material: blood. CDR3 nucleotides: TGTGCCAGCAGTTTAGCCCTCCTGACAGGGGCAAAAGAGACCCAGTACTTC. Amino acids: CASSLALLTGAKETQYF.